A single sample gave rise to the 15 T cell receptor beta chains below, sequenced in a study of long-term antiretroviral therapy in people with HIV. The immunoSEQ assay was v3.0, run at survey level. Assay used: immunoSEQ multiplex PCR; TCRdb lists only in-frame clones, some missing. The data show roughly 14,000 clones, about 77% seen once. Source: unsorted PBMCs, taken 3.1 years after starting antiretroviral therapy. These receptors all come from a man in his forties or fifties with HIV.

The rearrangement links TRBV6-5 to TRBJ1-2; D is perhaps TRBD1 (5 bases). CDR3 length equals 13 residues. V shed 6 bases and J shed 5 bases, with 13 bases lying between them. The germline V gene has CDR1 MNHEY and CDR2 SVGAGI. CDR3 sequence: CASRQDTFYGYTF. CDR3 coding DNA: TGTGCCAGCAGGCAGGACACCTTTTATGGCTACACCTTC.

This clone was picked up a small number of times. The rearrangement links TRBV7-2 to TRBJ2-1, with D perhaps TRBD2 (5 bases). The length of the CDR3 is 13 residues. V was trimmed by 3 bases and J by 7 bases, leaving 10 bases between them. Germline V gives CDR1 SGHTA, CDR2 FQGNSA. Here the CDR3 DNA reads TGTGCCAGCAGCTTCTGGGAGTTGAATGAGCAGTTCTTC. Translation: CASSFWELNEQFF.

The chain uses TRBV13 and TRBJ2-6; D might be TRBD1 (6 bases). V was cut by 1 base and J by 4 bases, with 14 bases left in between. The CDR3 is 17 residues long. Germline V gene lookup returns CDR1 PRHDT and CDR2 FYEKMQ (reference sequence). CDR3 region: CASSLAMGAGGANVLTF. CDR3 sequence (DNA): TGTGCCAGCAGCTTAGCTATGGGGGCGGGCGGGGCCAACGTCCTGACTTTC. Full variable domain (rest looked up from reference TRBV13 and TRBJ2-6): AAGVIQSPRHLIKEKRETATLKCYPIPRHDTVYWYQQGPGQDPQFLISFYEKMQSDKGSIPDRFSAQQFSDYHSELNMSSLELGDSALYFCASSLAMGAGGANVLTFGAGSRLTVL.

V is TRBV7-9 and J is TRBJ1-2, with D unresolved. CDR1 SEHNR and CDR2 FQNEAQ come from the germline V gene (reference sequence). V lost 1 base and J 6 bases, leaving 15 bases between the germline ends. This CDR3 is 15 amino acids long. The CDR3 protein is CASSLGVSARDGYTF. The CDR3 DNA reads TGTGCCAGCAGCTTAGGAGTTTCTGCGAGGGATGGCTACACCTTC.

CDR3 in amino acids: CASTGTGGRNTEAFF. DNA of the CDR3: TGTGCCAGCACCGGGACAGGGGGCAGGAACACTGAAGCTTTCTTT. The V gene is TRBV6-1, the J gene TRBJ1-1, with 12 bases matching TRBD1. CDR3 size: 15 residues. V shed 7 bases and J 1 base; nucleotides not matched to a gene: 4. CDR1 MNHNS and CDR2 SASEGT come from the germline V gene.

This rearrangement joins TRBV25-1 to TRBJ1-4, with unresolved D. The CDR3 covers 15 residues. With 2 bases removed from V and 0 bases from J, the gap between germline ends came to 7 bases. Germline V gene data show CDR1 as MGHDK and CDR2 as SYGVNS. The CDR3 sequence is CASSENSATNEKLFF. CDR3 coding DNA: TGTGCCAGCAGTGAAAACAGTGCAACTAATGAAAAACTGTTTTTT.

This clone was seen only a few times. The chain is built from TRBV7-2 and TRBJ2-2; 8 bases align to TRBD1. Per germline, CDR1 SGHTA and CDR2 FQGNSA. J lost 7 bases, V lost 3 bases, and 4 bases had no gene match. This CDR3 contains 14 residues. The DNA of the CDR3 is TGTGCCAGCAGCTTGACAGGGGCGGGCGGGGAGCTGTTTTTT. It yields the protein CASSLTGAGGELFF.

DNA of the CDR3: TGCGCCAGCAGCCAAGGTACCGGGACGTCCCGTCCCGCTGGAAACACCATATATTTT. Protein: CASSQGTGTSRPAGNTIYF. The genes are TRBV4-1 and TRBJ1-3, with TRBD1 as a possible D gene (5 bases). This CDR3 contains 19 residues. The germline V gene has CDR1 MGHRA and CDR2 YSYEKL. V lost 1 base and J lost 2, with 21 bases in between.

The J gene is TRBJ2-7, the V gene TRBV18; 11 bases agree with TRBD1. This CDR3 comprises 17 residues. Germline CDR1 KGHSH, CDR2 LQKENI. Germline trimming cut 2 bases from V and 0 bases from J; bases unmatched to any gene: 6. CDR3 bases: TGTGCCAGCTCACCAGGGACAGGGGGTCGAAGCTCCTACGAGCAGTACTTC. Protein sequence: CASSPGTGGRSSYEQYF.

This clone was recorded a few times. The chain's CDR3 is CASSLGAGTQKKLFF. CDR3 in DNA: TGTGCCAGCAGTTTAGGGGCAGGGACCCAGAAAAAACTGTTTTTT. This chain joins TRBV27 and TRBJ1-4; D may be TRBD1 (5 bases). Germline values: CDR1 MNHEY, CDR2 SMNVEV (reference sequence). Deletions cut 2 bases from V and 9 bases from J, with 16 bases between. This CDR3 has 15 amino acids. Full variable domain (rest looked up from reference TRBV27 and TRBJ1-4): EAQVTQNPRYLITVTGKKLTVTCSQNMNHEYMSWYRQDPGLGLRQIYYSMNVEVTDKGDVPEGYKVSRKEKRNFPLILESPSPNQTSLYFCASSLGAGTQKKLFFGSGTQLSVL.

The chain combines TRBV19 with TRBJ1-3; D is unresolved. CDR1 LNHDA and CDR2 SQIVND come from the germline V gene (reference sequence). This CDR3 comprises 15 residues. Between the trimmed V and J ends, which lost 4 bases and 0 bases, there was a span of 10 bases. The chain's CDR3 is CASSSGPGSGNTIYF. CDR3 coding DNA: TGTGCCAGTAGTAGCGGACCGGGCTCTGGAAACACCATATATTTT.

The J gene is TRBJ2-2, the V gene TRBV11-2; TRBD1 is a possible D gene (6 bases). The ends were cut back, 5 bases at V and 7 bases at J, with 14 bases in the middle. The length of the CDR3 is 14 residues. Per the germline V gene, CDR1 is SGHAT and CDR2 is FQNNGV. CDR3 amino acids: CASSIGRGHGELFF. CDR3 coding DNA: TGTGCCAGCAGCATCGGACGGGGACACGGGGAGCTGTTTTTT.

CDR3 in amino acids: CASSPAGGGNTIYF. DNA for the CDR3: TGTGCCAGCAGCCCGGCAGGGGGAGGAAACACCATATATTTT. The chain recombines TRBV9 with TRBJ1-3; 7 positions agree with TRBD1. CDR1 is SGDLS, CDR2 YYNGEE, per germline. Losses at the gene ends were 4 bases for V and 4 bases for J; bases not matched to a gene: 5. The CDR3 covers 14 residues.

The sample holds a few counts of this clone. V usage is TRBV5-1 and J usage is TRBJ1-6; 10 bases align to TRBD1. The V segment lost 4 bases and the J segment 8 bases; nucleotides outside the gene matches: 3. The CDR3 has 14 amino acids. In germline, CDR1 is SGHRS, CDR2 YFSETQ. CDR3 coding DNA: TGCGCCAGCAGCCCCGGGACAGGGGATTCACCCCTCCACTTT. As protein: CASSPGTGDSPLHF.

Here the CDR3 DNA reads TGCGCCAGCAGTCGCGACAGCACAGATACGCAGTATTTT. Its translation: CASSRDSTDTQYF. The chain links TRBV10-1 to TRBJ2-3; D is unresolved. Deletions cut 5 bases from V and 0 bases from J, with 6 bases between. The CDR3 is made up of 13 amino acids. The germline V gene has CDR1 WNHNN and CDR2 SYGVQD (reference sequence).